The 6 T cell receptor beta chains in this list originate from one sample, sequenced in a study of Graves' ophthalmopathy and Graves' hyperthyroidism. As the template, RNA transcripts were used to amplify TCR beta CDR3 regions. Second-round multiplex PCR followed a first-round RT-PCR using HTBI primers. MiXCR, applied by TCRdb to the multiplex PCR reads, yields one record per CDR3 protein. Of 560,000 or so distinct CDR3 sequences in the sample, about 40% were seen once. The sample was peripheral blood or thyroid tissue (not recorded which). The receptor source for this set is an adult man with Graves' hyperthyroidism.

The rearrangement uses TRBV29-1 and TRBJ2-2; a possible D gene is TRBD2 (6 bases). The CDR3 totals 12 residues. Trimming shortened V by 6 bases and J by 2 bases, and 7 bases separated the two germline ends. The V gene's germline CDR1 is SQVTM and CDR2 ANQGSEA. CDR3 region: CSVEGNTGELFF. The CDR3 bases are TGCAGCGTGGAGGGCAACACCGGGGAGCTGTTTTTT.

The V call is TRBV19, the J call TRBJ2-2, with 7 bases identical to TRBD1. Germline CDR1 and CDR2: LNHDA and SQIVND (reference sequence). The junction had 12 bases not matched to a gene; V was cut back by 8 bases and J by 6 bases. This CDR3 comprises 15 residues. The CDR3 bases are TGTGCCAGTGAACCGACAGGGACGTTGGCCGGGGAGCTGTTTTTT. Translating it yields CASEPTGTLAGELFF.

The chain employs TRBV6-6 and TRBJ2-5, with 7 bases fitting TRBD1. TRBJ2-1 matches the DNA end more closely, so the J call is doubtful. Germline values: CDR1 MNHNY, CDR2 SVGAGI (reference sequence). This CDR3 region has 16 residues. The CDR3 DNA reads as TGTGCCAGCAGTCCCAGACTGACAGGGATGGAGGATGAGCAGTTCTTC. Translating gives CASSPRLTGMEDEQFF.

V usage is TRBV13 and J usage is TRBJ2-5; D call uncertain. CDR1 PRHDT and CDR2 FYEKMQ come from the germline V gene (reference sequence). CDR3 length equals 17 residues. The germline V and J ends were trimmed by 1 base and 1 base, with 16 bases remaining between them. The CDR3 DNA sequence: TGTGCCAGCAGCTTAGTTGCAGGCCTCGCTCGCCAAGAGACCCAGTACTTC. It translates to CASSLVAGLARQETQYF.

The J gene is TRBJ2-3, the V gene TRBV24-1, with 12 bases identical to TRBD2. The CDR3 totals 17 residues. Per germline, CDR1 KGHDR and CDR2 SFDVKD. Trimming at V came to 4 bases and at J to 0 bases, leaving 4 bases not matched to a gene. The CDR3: CATSDPGTSGSTDTQYF. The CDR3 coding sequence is TGTGCCACCAGTGACCCCGGGACTAGCGGGAGCACAGATACGCAGTATTTT.

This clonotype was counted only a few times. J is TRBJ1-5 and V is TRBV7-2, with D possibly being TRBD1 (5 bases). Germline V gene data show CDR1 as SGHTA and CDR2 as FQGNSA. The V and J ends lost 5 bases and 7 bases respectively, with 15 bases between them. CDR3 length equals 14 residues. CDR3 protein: CASSQQAAKQPQHF. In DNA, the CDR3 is TGTGCCAGCAGCCAACAGGCAGCCAAGCAGCCCCAGCATTTT.